This T cell receptor (beta chain) came from a study of blood T cell repertoires in COVID-19. This clone was recorded once. V lost 1 base, J lost 5 bases, and 14 bases lay in between. From germline, CDR1 is SGHAT and CDR2 FQNNGV. This CDR3 has 15 residues. The assay was immunoSEQ multiplex PCR, and TCRdb's table has in-frame clones only and misses some. The profile shows a few hundred thousand clones, approximately 88% of them singletons. The receptor was isolated from a woman aged 40 to 50 who had recovered from COVID-19. What was sequenced was peripheral blood. The chain uses TRBV11-2 and TRBJ1-1, with D hard to call. The CDR3 sequence is CASSLVGLKKTEAFF. Here the CDR3 DNA reads TGTGCCAGCAGCTTAGTAGGACTCAAGAAGACTGAAGCTTTCTTT.